The 8 T cell receptor beta chains in this list originate from one sample, sequenced in a study of shared clonotypes between healthy human individuals. Assay used: immunoSEQ multiplex PCR; TCRdb lists only in-frame clones, some missing. Here the sample spans over a million clones, roughly 96% being singletons. Sequenced material: naive CD4+ T cells sorted from blood. The subset denotes: CD45RA+ positively selected. The receptor set was obtained from a man aged 25 to 40 in good health.

This clone was picked up one time. This chain links TRBV28 with TRBJ2-7; TRBD2 matches 9 bases. The ends lost 5 bases at V and 2 bases at J; junction bases unmatched: 1. The germline CDR1 and CDR2 sequences are MDHEN and SYDVKM. The CDR3 totals 13 residues. This chain's CDR3 is CASSRLAAYEQYF. In DNA form, the CDR3 reads TGTGCCAGCAGTCGACTAGCGGCCTACGAGCAGTACTTC.

This chain connects TRBV11-2 to TRBJ2-2, with D possibly being TRBD2 (6 bases). The CDR3 has 16 residues. CDR1 is SGHAT, CDR2 FQNNGV, per germline. V lost 2 bases, J lost 5 bases, and 15 bases lay in between. CDR3 bases: TGTGCCAGCAGCTTACAAGGTGGGAGGTGGACCGGGGAGCTGTTTTTT. Protein: CASSLQGGRWTGELFF.

V and J are TRBV5-1 and TRBJ2-3; 7 bases are shared with TRBD2. Germline V gene sequence: CDR1 SGHRS, CDR2 YFSETQ. The length of the CDR3 is 16 residues. Trimming cost V 4 bases and J 6 bases; bases outside gene matches: 14. The CDR3 is CASSPFGGTYGDTQYF. In nucleotides, the CDR3 is TGCGCCAGCAGCCCCTTCGGGGGGACCTACGGGGATACGCAGTATTTT. Together with reference TRBV5-1 and TRBJ2-3, the CDR3 gives the full variable domain: KAGVTQTPRYLIKTRGQQVTLSCSPISGHRSVSWYQQTPGQGLQFLFEYFSETQRNKGNFPGRFSGRQFSNSRSEMNVSTLELGDSALYLCASSPFGGTYGDTQYFGPGTRLTVL.

The chain recombines TRBV10-1 with TRBJ2-7, with D perhaps TRBD1 (5 bases). Trimming shortened V by 5 bases and J by 2 bases, and 22 bases separated the two germline ends. Germline V gene lookup returns CDR1 WNHNN and CDR2 SYGVQD (reference sequence). This CDR3 comprises 17 residues. CDR3 coding DNA: TGCGCCAGCAGTCCGGGTCTCGGACGCCAGGACACCTACGAGCAGTACTTC. Translation gives CASSPGLGRQDTYEQYF.

V usage is TRBV15 and J usage is TRBJ1-1; D perhaps matches TRBD1 (6 bases). V was cut by 3 bases and J by 2 bases, with 13 bases left in between. The CDR3 has 15 residues. Germline loops: CDR1 LNHNV, CDR2 YYDKDF (reference sequence). CDR3 sequence: CATSREDRPNTEAFF. The CDR3 bases are TGTGCCACCAGCAGGGAGGACAGACCTAACACTGAAGCTTTCTTT.

J is TRBJ2-4 and V is TRBV7-2; D gene ambiguous. The CDR3 loop spans 13 amino acids. Trimming cost V 0 bases and J 5 bases, with 5 bases left between them. Germline V CDR1 and CDR2: SGHTA, FQGNSA. The CDR3 nucleotides read TGTGCCAGCAGCTTAGCGGGCGAAAACATTCAGTACTTC. Amino acid sequence: CASSLAGENIQYF.

This clone was counted between two and nine times. V gene TRBV7-3 combines with J gene TRBJ1-1; TRBD1 might be the D (5 bases). Looked up from germline, CDR1 is SGHTA and CDR2 is FQGTGA. This CDR3 region has 13 residues. Trimming removed 4 bases from V and 7 bases from J, with 13 bases in between. As DNA, the CDR3 is TGTGCCAGCAGCTCGACCGCTCAGGGTGAAGCTTTCTTT. Residues: CASSSTAQGEAFF.

The CDR3 loop is CASSLQGLLLNEQYF. The CDR3 DNA sequence: TGTGCCAGCAGCCTACAGGGGCTTCTTCTGAACGAGCAGTACTTC. The V call is TRBV11-2, the J call TRBJ2-7, with 7 nucleotides matching TRBD1. The germline V gene encodes CDR1 SGHAT and CDR2 FQNNGV. This CDR3 has 15 residues. The trim removed 5 bases at V and 5 bases at J, leaving 12 bases unmatched.